This T cell receptor beta chain derives from a study of cytomegalovirus exposure and HLA in healthy donors. V was clipped by 3 bases and J by 4 bases; unmatched bases: 9. The V gene's germline CDR1 is MNHEY and CDR2 SMNVEV (reference sequence). The CDR3 runs to 18 residues. Study-level points and caveats: Prior analysis indicated that the majority of TCR beta V segments exhibited productivity approximately 90% or approximately 30% of the time. Analysis was performed later, and it showed HLA-associated TCR beta chains to be more clonally expanded than equally common others. Compared with the approximately 670-donor mean, an Asian-associated ancestry cluster reportedly had fewer N-insertions, according to a later analysis.

Primers for the PCR totalled 60 Vbeta and 13 Jbeta. Assay used: immunoSEQ multiplex PCR; TCRdb lists only in-frame clones, some missing. The profile shows around 200,000 clones, roughly 82% of them singletons. This clone was seen a handful of times. Its antigen is undetermined. Unrecorded immune exposure was likely among donors, who were nominally healthy when sampled. The sequence derives from a man between 40 and 49 years old in good health and CMV-seropositive. This sequence joins TRBV27 and TRBJ2-2; TRBD2 agrees at 12 bases. Sequenced material: PBMCs. CDR3 nucleotides: TGTGCCAGCAGTTTTTGGTCTAGCGGGAGGGCCATCACCGGGGAGCTGTTTTTT. It encodes CASSFWSSGRAITGELFF.